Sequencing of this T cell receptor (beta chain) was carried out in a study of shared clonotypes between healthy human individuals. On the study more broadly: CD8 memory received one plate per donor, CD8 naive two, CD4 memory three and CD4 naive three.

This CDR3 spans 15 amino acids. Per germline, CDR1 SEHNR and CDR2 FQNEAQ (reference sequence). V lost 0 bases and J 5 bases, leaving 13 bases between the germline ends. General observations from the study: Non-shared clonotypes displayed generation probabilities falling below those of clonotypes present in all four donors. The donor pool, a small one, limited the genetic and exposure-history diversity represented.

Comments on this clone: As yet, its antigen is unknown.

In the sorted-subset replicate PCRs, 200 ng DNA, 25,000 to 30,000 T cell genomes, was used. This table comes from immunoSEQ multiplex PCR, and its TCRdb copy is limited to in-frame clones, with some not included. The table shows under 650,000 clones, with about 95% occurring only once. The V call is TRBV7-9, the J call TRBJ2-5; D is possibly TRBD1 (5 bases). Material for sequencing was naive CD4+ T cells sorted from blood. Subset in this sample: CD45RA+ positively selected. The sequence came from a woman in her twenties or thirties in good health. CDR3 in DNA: TGTGCCAGCAGCTTAGCCTCAGGGTTCACTGAGACCCAGTACTTC. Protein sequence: CASSLASGFTETQYF.